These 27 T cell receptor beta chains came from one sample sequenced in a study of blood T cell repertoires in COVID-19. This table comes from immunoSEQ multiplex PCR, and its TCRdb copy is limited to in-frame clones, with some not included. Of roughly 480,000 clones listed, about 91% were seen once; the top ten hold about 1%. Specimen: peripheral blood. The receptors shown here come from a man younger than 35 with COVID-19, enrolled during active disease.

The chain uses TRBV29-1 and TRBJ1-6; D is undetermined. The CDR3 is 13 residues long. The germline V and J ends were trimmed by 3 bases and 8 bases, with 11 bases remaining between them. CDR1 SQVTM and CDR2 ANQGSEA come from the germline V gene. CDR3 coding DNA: TGCAGCGTTGAGGGCCGTCCGGATTCACCCCTCCACTTT. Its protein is CSVEGRPDSPLHF.

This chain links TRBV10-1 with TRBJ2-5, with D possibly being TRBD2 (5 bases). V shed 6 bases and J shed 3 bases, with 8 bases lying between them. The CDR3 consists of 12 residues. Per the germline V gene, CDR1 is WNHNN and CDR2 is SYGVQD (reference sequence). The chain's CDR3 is CASSRGKETQYF. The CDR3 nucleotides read TGCGCCAGCAGCCGGGGAAAAGAGACCCAGTACTTC.

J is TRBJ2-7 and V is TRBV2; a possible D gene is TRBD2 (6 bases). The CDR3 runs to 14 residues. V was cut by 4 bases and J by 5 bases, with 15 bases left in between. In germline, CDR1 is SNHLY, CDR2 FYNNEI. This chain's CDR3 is CASSGGLIGDEQYF. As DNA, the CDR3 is TGTGCCAGCAGTGGGGGACTGATAGGGGACGAGCAGTACTTC.

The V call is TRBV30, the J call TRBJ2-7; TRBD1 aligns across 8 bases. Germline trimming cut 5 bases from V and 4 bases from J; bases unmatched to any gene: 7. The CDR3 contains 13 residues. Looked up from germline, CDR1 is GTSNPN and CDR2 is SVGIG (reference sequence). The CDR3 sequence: CAWDRTGKYEQYF. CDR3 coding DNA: TGTGCCTGGGATAGGACAGGGAAATACGAGCAGTACTTC.

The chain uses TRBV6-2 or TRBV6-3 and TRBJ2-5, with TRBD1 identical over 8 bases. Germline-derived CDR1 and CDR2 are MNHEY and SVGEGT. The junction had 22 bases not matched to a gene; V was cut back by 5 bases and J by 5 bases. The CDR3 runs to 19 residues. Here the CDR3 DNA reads TGTGCCAGCAGTCCGGACCCCATTCGGACAGGGTGGAGTAAGGAGACCCAGTACTTC. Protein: CASSPDPIRTGWSKETQYF.

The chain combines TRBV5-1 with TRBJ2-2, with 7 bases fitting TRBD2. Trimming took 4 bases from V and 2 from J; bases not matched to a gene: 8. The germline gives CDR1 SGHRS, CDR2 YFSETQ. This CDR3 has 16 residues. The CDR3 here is CASSLRAGYNTGELFF. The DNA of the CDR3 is TGCGCCAGCAGCCTGAGAGCGGGGTATAACACCGGGGAGCTGTTTTTT.

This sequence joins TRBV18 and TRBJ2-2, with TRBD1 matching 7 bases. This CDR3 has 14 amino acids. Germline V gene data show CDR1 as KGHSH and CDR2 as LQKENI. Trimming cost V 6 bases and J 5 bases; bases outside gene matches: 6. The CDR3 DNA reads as TGTGCCAGCTCCGACGGGGACAGAACCGGGGAGCTGTTTTTT. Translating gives CASSDGDRTGELFF.

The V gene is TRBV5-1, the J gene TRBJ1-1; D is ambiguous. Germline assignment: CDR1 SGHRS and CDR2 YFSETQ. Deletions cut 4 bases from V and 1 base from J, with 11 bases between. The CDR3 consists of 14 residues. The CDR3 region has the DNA TGCGCCAGCAGCAAAGGACGGGAGAACACTGAAGCTTTCTTT. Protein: CASSKGRENTEAFF. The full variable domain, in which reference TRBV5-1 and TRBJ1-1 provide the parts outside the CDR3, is KAGVTQTPRYLIKTRGQQVTLSCSPISGHRSVSWYQQTPGQGLQFLFEYFSETQRNKGNFPGRFSGRQFSNSRSEMNVSTLELGDSALYLCASSKGRENTEAFFGQGTRLTVV.

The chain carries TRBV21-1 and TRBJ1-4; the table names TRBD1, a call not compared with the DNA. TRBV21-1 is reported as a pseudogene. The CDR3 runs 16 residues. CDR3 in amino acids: CASSKERTLANEKLFF. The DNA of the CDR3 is TGTGCCAGCAGCAAAGAACGGACACTCGCTAATGAAAAACTGTTTTTT.

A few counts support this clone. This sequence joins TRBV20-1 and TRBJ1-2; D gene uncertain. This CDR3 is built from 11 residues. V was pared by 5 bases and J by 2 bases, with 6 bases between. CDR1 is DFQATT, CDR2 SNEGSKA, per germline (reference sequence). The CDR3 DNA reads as TGCAGTGCTGACAAAAACTATGGCTACACCTTC. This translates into CSADKNYGYTF.

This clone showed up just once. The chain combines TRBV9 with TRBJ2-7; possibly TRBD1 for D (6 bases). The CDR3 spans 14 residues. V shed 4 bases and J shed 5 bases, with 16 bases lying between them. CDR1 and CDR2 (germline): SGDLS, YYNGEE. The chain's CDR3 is CASSLIDRSHEQYF. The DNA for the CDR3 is TGTGCCAGCAGCTTAATCGACAGGTCCCACGAGCAGTACTTC. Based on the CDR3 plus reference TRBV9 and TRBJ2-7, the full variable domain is DSGVTQTPKHLITATGQRVTLRCSPRSGDLSVYWYQQSLDQGLQFLIQYYNGEERAKGNILERFSAQQFPDLHSELNLSSLELGDSALYFCASSLIDRSHEQYFGPGTRLTVT.

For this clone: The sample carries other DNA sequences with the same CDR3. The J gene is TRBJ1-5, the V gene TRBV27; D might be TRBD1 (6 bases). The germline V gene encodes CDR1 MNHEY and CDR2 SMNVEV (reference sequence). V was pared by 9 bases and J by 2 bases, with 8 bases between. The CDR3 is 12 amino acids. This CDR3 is CASRQGNQPQHF. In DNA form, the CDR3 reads TGTGCCAGTCGACAGGGCAATCAGCCCCAGCATTTT.

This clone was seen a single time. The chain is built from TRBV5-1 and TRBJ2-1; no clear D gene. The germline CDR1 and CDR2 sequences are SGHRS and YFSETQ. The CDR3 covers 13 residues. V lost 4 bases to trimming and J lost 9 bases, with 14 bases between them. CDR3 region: CASSPRTVGEQFF. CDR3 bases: TGCGCCAGCAGCCCCCGTACGGTCGGTGAGCAGTTCTTC.

The CDR3 protein is CASSRPGQGFSGYTF. In DNA form, the CDR3 reads TGCGCCAGCAGTAGGCCGGGACAGGGATTTTCTGGCTACACCTTC. V is TRBV5-1 and J is TRBJ1-2; 9 bases line up with TRBD1. The CDR3 sequence is 15 residues long. The germline V gene encodes CDR1 SGHRS and CDR2 YFSETQ. V shed 5 bases and J 7 bases; nucleotides not matched to a gene: 12.

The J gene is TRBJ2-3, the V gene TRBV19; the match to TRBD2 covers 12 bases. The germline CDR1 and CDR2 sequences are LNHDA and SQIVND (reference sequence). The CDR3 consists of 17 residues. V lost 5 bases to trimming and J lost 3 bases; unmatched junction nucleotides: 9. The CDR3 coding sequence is TGTGCCAGTAGTTCGCTAGCGGGAGGGCCGGGTACAGATACGCAGTATTTT. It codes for CASSSLAGGPGTDTQYF.

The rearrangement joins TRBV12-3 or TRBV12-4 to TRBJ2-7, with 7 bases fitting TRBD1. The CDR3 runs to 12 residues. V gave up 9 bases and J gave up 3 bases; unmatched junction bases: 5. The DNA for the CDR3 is TGTGCCAGACCCCAGGGGGTCTACGAGCAGTACTTC. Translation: CARPQGVYEQYF.

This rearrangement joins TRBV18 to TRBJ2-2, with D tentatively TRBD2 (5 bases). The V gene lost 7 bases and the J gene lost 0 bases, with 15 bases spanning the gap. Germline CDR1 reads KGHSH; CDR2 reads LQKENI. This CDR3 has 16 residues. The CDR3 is CASLRRGTANTGELFF. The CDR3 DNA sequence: TGTGCCAGCTTACGCCGGGGTACCGCGAACACCGGGGAGCTGTTTTTT.

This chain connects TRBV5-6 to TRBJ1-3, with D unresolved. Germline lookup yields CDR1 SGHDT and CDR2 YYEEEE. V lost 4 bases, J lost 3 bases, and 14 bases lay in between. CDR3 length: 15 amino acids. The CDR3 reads CASSLRLEVGNTIYF. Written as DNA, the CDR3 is TGTGCCAGCAGCCTACGCCTGGAGGTTGGAAACACCATATATTTT.

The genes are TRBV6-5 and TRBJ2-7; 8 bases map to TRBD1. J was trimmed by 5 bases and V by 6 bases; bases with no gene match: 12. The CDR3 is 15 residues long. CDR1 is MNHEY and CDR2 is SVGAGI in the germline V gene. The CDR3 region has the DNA TGTGCCAGCAGCCAGCCCGGACAGGGAGTCAACGAGCAGTACTTC. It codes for CASSQPGQGVNEQYF.

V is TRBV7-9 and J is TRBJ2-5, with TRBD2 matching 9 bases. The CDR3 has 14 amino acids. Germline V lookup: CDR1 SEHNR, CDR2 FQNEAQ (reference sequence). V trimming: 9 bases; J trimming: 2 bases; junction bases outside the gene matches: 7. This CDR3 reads CASATSGGQETQYF. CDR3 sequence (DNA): TGTGCCAGTGCGACTAGCGGAGGGCAAGAGACCCAGTACTTC.

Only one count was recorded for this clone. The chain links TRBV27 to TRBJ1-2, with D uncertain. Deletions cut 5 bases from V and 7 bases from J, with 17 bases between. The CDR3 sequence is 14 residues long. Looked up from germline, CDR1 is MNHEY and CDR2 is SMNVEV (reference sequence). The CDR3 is CASSTEEASGGYTF. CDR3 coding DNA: TGTGCCAGCAGTACTGAAGAGGCCAGTGGTGGCTACACCTTC.

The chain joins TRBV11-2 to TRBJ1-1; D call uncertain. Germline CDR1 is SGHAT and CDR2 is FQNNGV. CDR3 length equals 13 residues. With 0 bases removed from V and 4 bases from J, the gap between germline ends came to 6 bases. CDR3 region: CASSLEEFTEAFF. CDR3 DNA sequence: TGTGCCAGCAGCTTAGAGGAGTTCACTGAAGCTTTCTTT.

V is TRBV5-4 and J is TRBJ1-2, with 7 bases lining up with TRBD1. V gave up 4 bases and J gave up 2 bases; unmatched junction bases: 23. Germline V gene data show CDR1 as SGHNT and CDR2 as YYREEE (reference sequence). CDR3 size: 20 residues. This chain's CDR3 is CASSTPKGQAPGVSNYGYTF. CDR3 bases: TGTGCCAGCAGCACCCCAAAAGGACAGGCTCCAGGGGTGTCCAACTATGGCTACACCTTC.

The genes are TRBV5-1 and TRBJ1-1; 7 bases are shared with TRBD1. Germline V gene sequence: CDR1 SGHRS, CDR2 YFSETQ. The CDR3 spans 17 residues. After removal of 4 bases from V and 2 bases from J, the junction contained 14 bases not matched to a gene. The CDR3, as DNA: TGCGCCAGCAGCGACAGGGCCGGGACGGATTTTAACACTGAAGCTTTCTTT. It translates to CASSDRAGTDFNTEAFF.

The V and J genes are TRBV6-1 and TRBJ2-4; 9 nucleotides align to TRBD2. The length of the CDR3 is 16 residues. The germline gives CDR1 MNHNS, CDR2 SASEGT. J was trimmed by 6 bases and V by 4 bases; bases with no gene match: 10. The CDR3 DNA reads TGTGCCAGCAGTGCCCGGACTAGCGTATGGGGAAACATTCAGTACTTC. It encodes CASSARTSVWGNIQYF.

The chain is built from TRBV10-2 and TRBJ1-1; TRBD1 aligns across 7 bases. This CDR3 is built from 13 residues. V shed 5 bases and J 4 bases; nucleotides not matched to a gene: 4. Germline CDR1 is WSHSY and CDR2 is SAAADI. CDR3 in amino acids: CASSPQGGTEAFF. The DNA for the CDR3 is TGCGCCAGCAGTCCGCAGGGGGGCACTGAAGCTTTCTTT.

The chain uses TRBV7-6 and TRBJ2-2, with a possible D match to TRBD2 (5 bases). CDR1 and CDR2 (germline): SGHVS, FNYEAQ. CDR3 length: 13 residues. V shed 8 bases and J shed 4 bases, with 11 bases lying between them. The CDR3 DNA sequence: TGTGCCAGCCGGGATGTGACCACCGGGGAGCTGTTTTTT. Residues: CASRDVTTGELFF.